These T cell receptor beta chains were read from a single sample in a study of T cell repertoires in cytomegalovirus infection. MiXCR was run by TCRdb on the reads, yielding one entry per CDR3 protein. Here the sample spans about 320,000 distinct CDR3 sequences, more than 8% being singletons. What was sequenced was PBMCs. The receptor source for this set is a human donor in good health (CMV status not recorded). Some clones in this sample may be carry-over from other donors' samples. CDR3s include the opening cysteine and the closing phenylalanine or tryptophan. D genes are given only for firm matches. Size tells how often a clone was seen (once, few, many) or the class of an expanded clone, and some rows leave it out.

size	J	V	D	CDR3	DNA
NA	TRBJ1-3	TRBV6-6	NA	CASSYLRARSHSGNTIYF	TGTGCCAGCAGTTACTTGAGGGCCCGGTCCCACTCTGGAAACACCATATATTTT
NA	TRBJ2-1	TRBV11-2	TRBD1	CASSLRGQGYNEQFF	TGTGCCAGCAGCTTAAGGGGACAGGGCTACAATGAGCAGTTCTTC
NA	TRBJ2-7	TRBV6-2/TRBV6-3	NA	CASRFTDEQYF	TGTGCCAGCCGCTTTACCGACGAGCAGTACTTC
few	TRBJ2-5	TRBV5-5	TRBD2	CASSLVGTSGLYQETQYF	TGTGCCAGCAGCTTGGTTGGGACTAGCGGCCTGTACCAAGAGACCCAGTACTTC
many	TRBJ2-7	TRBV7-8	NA	CASSLVVAGVGNEQYF	TGTGCCAGCAGCTTAGTAGTGGCTGGGGTTGGGAACGAGCAGTACTTC
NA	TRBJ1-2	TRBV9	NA	CASSVGSNYGYTF	TGTGCCAGCAGCGTAGGTTCGAACTATGGCTACACCTTC
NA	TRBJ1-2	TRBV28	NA	CASSSGSVPLWTF	TGTGCCAGCAGTTCGGGATCTGTTCCCCTCTGGACCTTC
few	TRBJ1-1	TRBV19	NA	CASSVGQRGDTEAFF	TGTGCCAGTAGTGTCGGACAGCGAGGTGACACTGAAGCTTTCTTT
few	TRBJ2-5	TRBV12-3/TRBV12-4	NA	CASNHQGQETQYF	TGTGCCAGCAATCATCAGGGGCAAGAGACCCAGTACTTC
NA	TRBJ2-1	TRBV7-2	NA	CASSLELMVRQFF	TGTGCCAGCAGCTTAGAGCTTATGGTCCGGCAGTTCTTC
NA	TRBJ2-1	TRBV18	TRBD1	CASSPPGQGGNEQFF	TGTGCCAGCTCACCACCGGGACAGGGTGGAAATGAGCAGTTCTTC